This TCR beta chain was identified during a study of vaccination effects on CD4 cells after COVID-19. The CDR3 is made up of 17 amino acids. The V and J ends lost 3 bases and 0 bases respectively, with 12 bases between them. Germline loops: CDR1 KGHSH, CDR2 LQKENI. Method: immunoSEQ multiplex PCR; TCRdb's copy keeps in-frame clones and lacks some. This table holds about 73,000 clones, around 74% found once. Ahead of sequencing, the ViraFEST assay grew antigen-specific CD4+ T cells using viral peptide pools. Subsequent to less than 13 days of culture, CD4+ T cells were isolated. Among the vaccine recipients, none had a prior SARS-CoV-2 infection, and nucleocapsid antibodies were negative. Every well housed approximately 2.2 million PBMC, which grew in culture alongside 8.5 to 10 IU/ml IL-2 and 10 ug/ml peptides. Points on this clone: What it recognizes is unknown.

The chain is built from TRBV18 and TRBJ2-6; D is unresolved. The sequence was obtained from a human donor who received a COVID-19 vaccine. The material was CD4+ T cells from PBMCs cultured with HCoV-NL63 spike peptides, obtained before COVID-19 vaccination. In nucleotides, the CDR3 is TGTGCCAGCTCACCCGTGACGGCAAGCTCTGGGGCCAACGTCCTGACTTTC. Its protein is CASSPVTASSGANVLTF.